These 24 T cell receptor beta chains were sequenced from one sample in a study of cytomegalovirus exposure and HLA in healthy donors. In the PCR, 60 Vbeta and 13 Jbeta primers were used. Sequencing used immunoSEQ multiplex PCR; TCRdb keeps in-frame clones, though not all of them. The data show 110,000 to 150,000 clones, with about four fifths seen just once and around 4.3% held by the top ten. Sequencing was performed on PBMCs. The receptors here all came from a middle-aged man in good health and CMV-seronegative.

The chain combines TRBV5-6 with TRBJ2-6, with D possibly matching TRBD2 (5 bases). Looked up from germline, CDR1 is SGHDT and CDR2 is YYEEEE. The germline V and J ends were trimmed by 3 bases and 1 base, with 8 bases remaining between them. The CDR3 has 15 amino acids. The CDR3 bases are TGTGCCAGCAGCTATGGGAGTTCTGGGGCCAACGTCCTGACTTTC. Translated: CASSYGSSGANVLTF.

V gene TRBV4-1 combines with J gene TRBJ2-2; possibly TRBD1 for D (6 bases). CDR1 and CDR2 from the germline V gene are MGHRA and YSYEKL. V shed 2 bases and J shed 4 bases, with 8 bases lying between them. This CDR3 comprises 14 residues. CDR3 nucleotides: TGCGCCAGCAGCCAATTACAGGGCACCGGGGAGCTGTTTTTT. Translated, it gives CASSQLQGTGELFF.

The chain joins TRBV4-1 to TRBJ1-1, with 8 bases aligning to TRBD1. The J segment lost 4 bases and the V segment lost 1 base, leaving 8 bases of the junction unmatched. Germline CDR1 reads MGHRA; CDR2 reads YSYEKL. The CDR3 runs to 16 residues. This CDR3 is CASSQVGQGISTEAFF. The CDR3 DNA sequence: TGCGCCAGCAGCCAAGTAGGACAGGGAATCAGCACTGAAGCTTTCTTT.

The rearrangement uses TRBV7-9 and TRBJ1-3, with 7 bases fitting TRBD1. Trimming took 4 bases from V and 2 from J; bases not matched to a gene: 2. The CDR3 spans 14 residues. The V gene's germline CDR1 is SEHNR and CDR2 FQNEAQ (reference sequence). The CDR3 DNA follows: TGTGCCAGCAGCTCTACAGGGGCTGGAAACACCATATATTTT. It is translated as CASSSTGAGNTIYF.

The rearrangement links TRBV20-1 to TRBJ2-2; D gene uncertain. The V gene's germline CDR1 is DFQATT and CDR2 SNEGSKA (reference sequence). CDR3 size: 11 residues. V lost 4 bases and J 8 bases, leaving 8 bases between the germline ends. CDR3 loop: CSAKSGGELFF. CDR3 DNA sequence: TGCAGTGCTAAGTCCGGGGGGGAGCTGTTTTTT.

This clone was seen more than once but under ten times. The chain recombines TRBV27 with TRBJ2-4, with 7 positions matching TRBD2. V was clipped by 5 bases and J by 0 bases; unmatched bases: 4. This CDR3 is built from 15 residues. Per the germline V gene, CDR1 is MNHEY and CDR2 is SMNVEV (reference sequence). The CDR3 DNA reads TGTGCCAGCAGTCCACGGGGGGTAGCCAAAAACATTCAGTACTTC. It encodes CASSPRGVAKNIQYF.

The chain joins TRBV29-1 to TRBJ2-3; D may be TRBD2 (7 bases). Per the germline V gene, CDR1 is SQVTM and CDR2 is ANQGSEA. The ends were cut back, 4 bases at V and 3 bases at J, with 11 bases in the middle. This CDR3 spans 13 amino acids. As DNA, the CDR3 is TGCAGCGTTGTAGGGGGGGCAACAGATACGCAGTATTTT. Protein product: CSVVGGATDTQYF.

In its sample, this clone was seen once. This chain joins TRBV28 and TRBJ2-1; D may be TRBD2 (5 bases). Germline CDR1 and CDR2: MDHEN and SYDVKM. V was cut by 7 bases and J by 0 bases, with 13 bases left in between. The CDR3 contains 15 residues. The CDR3 DNA sequence: TGTGCCAGCATGAGGGTTGGAAGCTCCTACAATGAGCAGTTCTTC. Translating gives CASMRVGSSYNEQFF.

The J gene is TRBJ2-5, the V gene TRBV7-9; weak D call: TRBD2 (6 bases). The J call is in doubt because the DNA end fits TRBJ2-7 better. Per the germline V gene, CDR1 is SEHNR and CDR2 is FQNEAQ (reference sequence). The CDR3 runs 15 residues. The DNA for the CDR3 is TGTGCCAGCAGCTTACCGGGGGTCCTGAGTTACGAGCAGTACTTC. This translates into CASSLPGVLSYEQYF.

V usage is TRBV7-8 and J usage is TRBJ2-7; D is possibly TRBD2 (6 bases). V dropped 1 base and J dropped 1 base, with 11 bases sitting between them. Germline V gene data show CDR1 as SGHVS and CDR2 as FQNEAQ. The CDR3 loop spans 15 amino acids. The CDR3 sequence: CASSLVGGESYEQYF. CDR3 nucleotide sequence: TGTGCCAGCAGCTTAGTTGGCGGGGAGTCCTACGAGCAGTACTTC.

The chain links TRBV18 to TRBJ2-7, with D possibly TRBD2 on 6 matching bases. Germline V gene data show CDR1 as KGHSH and CDR2 as LQKENI. Trimming left V 2 bases short and J 2 bases short, with 13 bases between. The CDR3 spans 15 residues. The CDR3 loop reads CASSPYSTRAYEQYF. The CDR3 DNA reads as TGTGCCAGCTCACCATATTCGACTAGGGCCTACGAGCAGTACTTC.

As to this clone: This specimen includes other DNA sequences encoding the same CDR3. The J gene is TRBJ2-1, the V gene TRBV19; 9 positions agree with TRBD1. There are 13 residues in the CDR3. Germline V gives CDR1 LNHDA, CDR2 SQIVND (reference sequence). Trimming at V came to 7 bases and at J to 8 bases, leaving 6 bases not matched to a gene. The CDR3 nucleotides are TGTGCCAGTAATGGACAGGGGAGGGATGAGCAGTTCTTC. Encoded protein: CASNGQGRDEQFF.

V is TRBV6-1 and J is TRBJ1-6; D might be TRBD1 (6 bases). V was pared by 3 bases and J by 9 bases, with 15 bases between. The CDR3 loop spans 15 amino acids. Germline V CDR1 and CDR2: MNHNS, SASEGT. The CDR3 DNA reads as TGTGCCAGCAGTGAGTTGACAGGCTCAGGTTCACCCCTCCACTTT. Residues: CASSELTGSGSPLHF.

This chain connects TRBV7-6 to TRBJ2-5; 11 bases are a match to TRBD2. The CDR3 runs to 15 residues. The germline V gene encodes CDR1 SGHVS and CDR2 FNYEAQ. The V gene end was trimmed by 5 bases and the J gene end by 5 bases; junction bases not matched to a gene: 7. The CDR3 reads CASSPLAGGLETQYF. The CDR3 DNA is TGTGCCAGCAGCCCCCTAGCGGGGGGCCTGGAGACCCAGTACTTC. Full variable domain (rest looked up from reference TRBV7-6 and TRBJ2-5): GAGVSQSPRYKVTKRGQDVALRCDPISGHVSLYWYRQALGQGPEFLTYFNYEAQQDKSGLPNDRFSAERPEGSISTLTIQRTEQRDSAMYRCASSPLAGGLETQYFGPGTRLLVL.

The chain links TRBV10-2 to TRBJ2-7; the match to TRBD1 covers 10 bases. V lost 6 bases and J lost 5; bases outside the gene matches: 10. Germline loops: CDR1 WSHSY, CDR2 SAAADI. The CDR3 spans 15 residues. DNA for the CDR3: TGCGCCAGCAGATTCTCCGGGACAGGGGTCGACGAGCAGTACTTC. Protein: CASRFSGTGVDEQYF.

This rearrangement joins TRBV6-4 to TRBJ1-6; tentative D call: TRBD1 (6 bases). This CDR3 has 15 residues. V was trimmed by 0 bases and J by 7 bases, leaving 10 bases between them. The germline V gene encodes CDR1 MRHNA and CDR2 SNTAGT. The CDR3 DNA follows: TGTGCCAGCAGTGACTCGCAGGGGCGAAATTCACCCCTCCACTTT. Amino acid sequence: CASSDSQGRNSPLHF.

This clone appeared once. This rearrangement joins TRBV7-2 to TRBJ2-1; 7 nucleotides line up with TRBD1. The junction had 13 bases not matched to a gene; V was cut back by 4 bases and J by 4 bases. The CDR3 is 17 amino acids. Germline V gives CDR1 SGHTA, CDR2 FQGNSA. The CDR3 nucleotides are TGTGCCAGCAGCTACCAAACCGGACAGGTAAGGTACAATGAGCAGTTCTTC. Its protein product is CASSYQTGQVRYNEQFF. The full variable domain, its missing parts supplied by reference TRBV7-2 and TRBJ2-1, is GAGVSQSPSNKVTEKGKDVELRCDPISGHTALYWYRQSLGQGLEFLIYFQGNSAPDKSGLPSDRFSAERTGGSVSTLTIQRTQQEDSAVYLCASSYQTGQVRYNEQFFGPGTRLTVL.

The rearrangement links TRBV27 to TRBJ2-5, with a possible D match to TRBD1 (7 bases). Germline V gene sequence: CDR1 MNHEY, CDR2 SMNVEV (reference sequence). The CDR3 totals 13 residues. V dropped 6 bases and J dropped 4 bases, with 12 bases sitting between them. The CDR3 sequence is CASRARGAETQYF. The CDR3 nucleotides are TGTGCCAGCAGAGCCAGGGGGGCAGAGACCCAGTACTTC.

The chain combines TRBV9 with TRBJ2-7; a weak D match, TRBD1 (6 bases). Germline assignment: CDR1 SGDLS and CDR2 YYNGEE. The CDR3 is made up of 14 amino acids. V lost 1 base and J 0 bases, leaving 8 bases between the germline ends. The CDR3 coding sequence is TGTGCCAGCAGCGTATTGGACAGCTCCTACGAGCAGTACTTC. Residues: CASSVLDSSYEQYF.

This chain joins TRBV29-1 and TRBJ1-1; D not certain. V gave up 3 bases and J gave up 5 bases, with 10 bases separating them. Germline V lookup: CDR1 SQVTM, CDR2 ANQGSEA. CDR3 length: 12 amino acids. In nucleotides, the CDR3 is TGCAGCGTTGATTCCTCCCCTACTGAAGCTTTCTTT. This codes for CSVDSSPTEAFF.

V gene TRBV14 combines with J gene TRBJ1-1; 8 bases fit TRBD1. V was pared by 2 bases and J by 4 bases, with 3 bases of the junction left unmatched. There are 14 residues in the CDR3. CDR1 and CDR2 from the germline V gene are SGHDN and FVKESK. This CDR3 reads CASSQTTGGTEAFF. Written as DNA, the CDR3 is TGTGCCAGCAGCCAAACAACAGGGGGCACTGAAGCTTTCTTT.

This clone was observed a single time. The V and J genes are TRBV28 and TRBJ1-1; D gene unclear. Looked up from germline, CDR1 is MDHEN and CDR2 is SYDVKM. This CDR3 is 14 amino acids long. V lost 9 bases, J lost 0 bases, and 14 bases lay in between. CDR3 amino acids: CASHFGSMNTEAFF. The CDR3 nucleotides are TGTGCCAGTCACTTCGGGAGCATGAACACTGAAGCTTTCTTT.

The chain uses TRBV4-1 and TRBJ2-1; TRBD1 is a possible D gene (5 bases). The CDR3 length is 16 residues. CDR1 and CDR2 from the germline V gene are MGHRA and YSYEKL. The germline V and J ends were trimmed by 1 base and 1 base, with 11 bases remaining between them. In DNA form, the CDR3 reads TGCGCCAGCAGCCAAGTGGACATATTTTCCTACAATGAGCAGTTCTTC. This translates into CASSQVDIFSYNEQFF.

The chain carries TRBV7-6 and TRBJ1-3; 7 nucleotides align to TRBD1. CDR3 length: 16 amino acids. Germline-derived CDR1 and CDR2 are SGHVS and FNYEAQ. With 1 base clipped from V and 5 bases from J, the junction kept 8 bases outside the gene matches. The CDR3 sequence: CASSLGGQAARNTIYF. Written as DNA, the CDR3 is TGTGCCAGCAGCTTAGGCGGACAGGCCGCTCGAAACACCATATATTTT. Full variable domain (remainder filled in from reference TRBV7-6 and TRBJ1-3): GAGVSQSPRYKVTKRGQDVALRCDPISGHVSLYWYRQALGQGPEFLTYFNYEAQQDKSGLPNDRFSAERPEGSISTLTIQRTEQRDSAMYRCASSLGGQAARNTIYFGEGSWLTVV.